This T cell receptor beta chain appears in the sequencing data of a study of blood T cell repertoires in COVID-19 (dated by TCRdb to about 2020). About the study as a whole: Samples from collaborators originated in the United States, Italy and Spain and spanned both the acute and convalescent phases of COVID-19. Samples came from the ongoing ImmuneRACE study (first 160 participants) plus 1,254 subjects from 6 global collaborators. A freely available public database, intended as a resource for researchers studying the immune response to SARS-CoV-2, is where the repertoires were released. Subjects who had been exposed to COVID-19, were actively infected with it, or had recovered from it provided the deeply sampled blood TCRbeta repertoires that made up the dataset. The material from the prospective study consisted of cDNA or gDNA derived from T cells, B-cell-depleted T cells, or PBMCs. Where available, HLA class I and class II types were obtained from metadata supplied by the sample provider rather than from assay-based typing. Sample metadata almost always included a de-identified subject ID, COVID-19 status, age in years and sex. The research as a whole found: Clinical and demographic metadata were provided uncurated, with the amount varying by source and participant.

The CDR3 starts with the cysteine, ends with the phenylalanine, and has 14 residues. Just the 42-base CDR3 DNA is kept, in frame starting at base 1. Based on the germline V gene, the CDR1 and CDR2 sequences are LGHNA and YNFKEQ. Trimming costs V 3 bases and J 10 bases, and their ends lie 16 bases apart. This clone was seen just once. Its antigen has not been determined. Per-base quality was not reported, and no clone a single base away is much larger than it. The immunoSEQ Assay, a bias-controlled multiplex PCR, was used to amplify TCRbeta CDR3 regions from genomic DNA. In the original analysis: The number of nucleated cells in each sample was estimated by amplification of reference gene primers within the assay. Sequence reads were collapsed and filtered to measure the absolute abundance of every unique TCRbeta CDR3 rearrangement. For each sample, productive Simpson clonality was calculated as the square root of Simpson's diversity index across productive rearrangements. Drawn from immuneACCESS, this table holds only the in-frame rearrangements with V and J called that TCRdb kept. Clones are partly lost; checked studies trace under half to an unresolved V gene and leave the rest unexplained. V, J and clone size reflect that table, while D and trimming were determined from the DNA. The sample includes roughly 40,000 clones, with about 90% observed a single time. The ten most abundant clones make up 8% to 10% of the sample.

Whole blood was collected in K2EDTA tubes by collaborating institutions according to the institutions' own protocols. For TCRbeta analysis, collaborators shipped samples as frozen whole blood, isolated PBMCs, or DNA extracted from either of those sample types. The V and J genes are TRBV4-2 and TRBJ2-1; TRBD1 is a weak D gene call, 5 bases matching. The sequenced sample consisted of peripheral blood. The origin of this receptor is a man aged 50 or older with active COVID-19. DNA sequence: TGTGCCAGCAGCCAGGCTACAGGACCATGGGAGCAGTTCTTC. Translated, it reads CASSQATGPWEQFF.